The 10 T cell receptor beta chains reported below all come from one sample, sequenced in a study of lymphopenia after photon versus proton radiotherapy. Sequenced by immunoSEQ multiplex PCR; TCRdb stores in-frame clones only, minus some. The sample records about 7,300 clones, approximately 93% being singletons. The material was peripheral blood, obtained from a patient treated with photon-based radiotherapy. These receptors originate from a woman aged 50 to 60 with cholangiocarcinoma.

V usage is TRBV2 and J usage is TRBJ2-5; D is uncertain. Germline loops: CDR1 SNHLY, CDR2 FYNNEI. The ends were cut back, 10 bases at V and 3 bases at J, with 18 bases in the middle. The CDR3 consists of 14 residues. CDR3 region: CATRTRVGKETQYF. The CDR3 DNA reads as TGTGCCACCAGAACAAGGGTGGGGAAAGAGACCCAGTACTTC.

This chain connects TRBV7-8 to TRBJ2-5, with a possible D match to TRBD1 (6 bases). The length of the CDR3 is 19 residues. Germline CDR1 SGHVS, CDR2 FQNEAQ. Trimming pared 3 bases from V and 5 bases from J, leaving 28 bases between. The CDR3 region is CASSFRGTRNGAIRETQYF. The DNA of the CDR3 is TGTGCCAGCAGCTTTCGAGGGACAAGGAATGGTGCGATTCGGGAGACCCAGTACTTC.

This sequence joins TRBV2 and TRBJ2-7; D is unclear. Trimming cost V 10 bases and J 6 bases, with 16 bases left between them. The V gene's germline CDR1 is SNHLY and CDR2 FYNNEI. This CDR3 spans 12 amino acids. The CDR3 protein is CATASPGLEQYF. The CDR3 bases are TGTGCCACCGCCAGCCCAGGTCTCGAGCAGTACTTC.

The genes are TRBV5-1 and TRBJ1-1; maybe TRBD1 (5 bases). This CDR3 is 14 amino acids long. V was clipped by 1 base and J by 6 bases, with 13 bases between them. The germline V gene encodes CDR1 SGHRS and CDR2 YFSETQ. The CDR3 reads CASSLRVGGSEAFF. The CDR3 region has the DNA TGCGCCAGCAGCTTGAGGGTGGGGGGATCTGAAGCTTTCTTT. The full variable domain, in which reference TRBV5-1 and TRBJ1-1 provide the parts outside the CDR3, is KAGVTQTPRYLIKTRGQQVTLSCSPISGHRSVSWYQQTPGQGLQFLFEYFSETQRNKGNFPGRFSGRQFSNSRSEMNVSTLELGDSALYLCASSLRVGGSEAFFGQGTRLTVV.

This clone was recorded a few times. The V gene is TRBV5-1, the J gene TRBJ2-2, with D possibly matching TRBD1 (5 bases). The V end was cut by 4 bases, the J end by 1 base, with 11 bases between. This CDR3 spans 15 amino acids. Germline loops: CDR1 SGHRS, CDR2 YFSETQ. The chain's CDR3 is CASSKRDRNTGELFF. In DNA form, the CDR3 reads TGCGCCAGCAGCAAAAGAGACAGGAACACCGGGGAGCTGTTTTTT.

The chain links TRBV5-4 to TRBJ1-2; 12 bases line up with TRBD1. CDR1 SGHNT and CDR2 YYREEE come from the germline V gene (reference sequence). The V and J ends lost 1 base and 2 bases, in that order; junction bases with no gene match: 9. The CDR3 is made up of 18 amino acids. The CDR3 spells CASSLNAGQGARNYGYTF. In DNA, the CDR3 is TGTGCCAGCAGCTTGAACGCGGGACAGGGGGCTCGGAACTATGGCTACACCTTC.

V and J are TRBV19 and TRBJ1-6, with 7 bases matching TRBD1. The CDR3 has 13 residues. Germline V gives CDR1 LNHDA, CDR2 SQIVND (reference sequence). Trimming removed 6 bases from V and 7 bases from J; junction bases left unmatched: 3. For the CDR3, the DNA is TGTGCCAGTAGAACGACAGGGAATTCACCCCTCCACTTT. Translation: CASRTTGNSPLHF.

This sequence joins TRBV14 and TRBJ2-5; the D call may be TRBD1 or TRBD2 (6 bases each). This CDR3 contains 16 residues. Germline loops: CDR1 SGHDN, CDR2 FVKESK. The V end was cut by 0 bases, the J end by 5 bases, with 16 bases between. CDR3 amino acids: CASSQDQTGARETQYF. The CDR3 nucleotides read TGTGCCAGCAGCCAAGATCAGACGGGGGCGAGGGAGACCCAGTACTTC.

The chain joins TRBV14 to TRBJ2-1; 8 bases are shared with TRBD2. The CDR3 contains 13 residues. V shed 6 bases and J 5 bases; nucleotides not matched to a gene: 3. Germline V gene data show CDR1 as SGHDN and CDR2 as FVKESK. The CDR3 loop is CASRVAGNNEQFF. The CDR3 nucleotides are TGTGCCAGCAGGGTAGCGGGGAACAATGAGCAGTTCTTC. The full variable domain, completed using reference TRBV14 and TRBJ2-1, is EAGVTQFPSHSVIEKGQTVTLRCDPISGHDNLYWYRRVMGKEIKFLLHFVKESKQDESGMPNNRFLAERTGGTYSTLKVQPAELEDSGVYFCASRVAGNNEQFFGPGTRLTVL.

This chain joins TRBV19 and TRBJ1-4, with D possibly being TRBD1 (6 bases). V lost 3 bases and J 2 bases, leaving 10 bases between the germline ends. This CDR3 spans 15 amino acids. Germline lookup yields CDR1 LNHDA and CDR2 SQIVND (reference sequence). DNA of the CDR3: TGTGCCAGTAGTATTTTGGGGGCCACTAATGAAAAACTGTTTTTT. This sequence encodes CASSILGATNEKLFF.